The 15 T cell receptor beta chains listed next were all sequenced from one sample in a study of T cell repertoires in cytomegalovirus infection (dated by TCRdb to about 2019). The instrument given in TCRdb is Illumina HiSeq 1500. The raw public reads went through TCRdb reprocessing: fastp at Q25, MiXCR clone calling, in-frame beta chains kept. Identical CDR3 proteins give one entry, which carries the most common genes and DNA. The sample profile shows fewer than 550,000 distinct CDR3 sequences; roughly 29% of them were found once. Approximately 13% of the sample is taken by the ten largest. Sequenced: PBMCs. The receptors stem from a human donor in good health (CMV status not recorded). Some clones in this sample may be carry-over from other donors' samples.

The chain uses TRBV9 and TRBJ2-3, with unresolved D. The CDR3 consists of 13 residues. The V gene lost 2 bases and the J gene lost 6 bases, with 10 bases spanning the gap. Germline lookup yields CDR1 SGDLS and CDR2 YYNGEE. The CDR3 sequence: CASSVLEADTQYF. In nucleotides, the CDR3 is TGTGCCAGCAGCGTCTTAGAGGCGGATACGCAGTATTTT.

This clonotype has a handful of counts. The chain has TRBV6-1 and TRBJ2-7; D is perhaps TRBD1 (5 bases). Trimming stripped 6 bases from V and 2 bases from J, with 11 bases between. This CDR3 region has 13 residues. The germline V gene has CDR1 MNHNS and CDR2 SASEGT. CDR3 region: CASSQGDTYEQYF. CDR3 sequence (DNA): TGTGCCAGCAGCCAAGGGGATACCTACGAGCAGTACTTC.

V and J are TRBV20-1 and TRBJ2-5; no firm D call. In germline, CDR1 is DFQATT, CDR2 SNEGSKA (reference sequence). CDR3 size: 13 residues. Trimming took off 1 base at V and 5 bases at J, with 11 bases between the two ends. CDR3: CSARAGLGETQYF. DNA for the CDR3: TGCAGTGCTAGAGCGGGTTTAGGGGAGACCCAGTACTTC.

This clonotype was found a few times. This sequence joins TRBV7-8 and TRBJ2-2; the match to TRBD2 covers 7 bases. Germline V gene lookup returns CDR1 SGHVS and CDR2 FQNEAQ. The CDR3 is made up of 14 amino acids. Unmatched junction bases numbered 10, after V lost 11 bases and J lost 4 bases. This CDR3 is CALRTRSGTGELFF. CDR3 sequence (DNA): TGTGCCCTAAGGACTAGATCGGGCACCGGGGAGCTGTTTTTT. Based on the CDR3 plus reference TRBV7-8 and TRBJ2-2, the full variable domain is GAGVSQSPRYKVAKRGQDVALRCDPISGHVSLFWYQQALGQGPEFLTYFQNEAQLDKSGLPSDRFFAERPEGSVSTLKIQRTQQEDSAVYLCALRTRSGTGELFFGEGSRLTVL.

The chain carries TRBV11-3 and TRBJ2-2, with 13 bases lining up with TRBD2. Germline V gene lookup returns CDR1 SGHNT and CDR2 YENEEA. Losses at the gene ends were 0 bases for V and 10 bases for J; bases not matched to a gene: 5. The CDR3 runs to 16 residues. The CDR3 protein is CASSLELAGGPVELFF. The CDR3 DNA is TGTGCCAGCAGCTTAGAACTAGCGGGAGGGCCGGTGGAGCTGTTTTTT. Filled out from reference TRBV11-3 and TRBJ2-2, the complete variable domain reads EAGVVQSPRYKIIEKKQPVAFWCNPISGHNTLYWYLQNLGQGPELLIRYENEEAVDDSQLPKDRFSAERLKGVDSTLKIQPAELGDSAVYLCASSLELAGGPVELFFGEGSRLTVL.

This sequence joins TRBV27 and TRBJ2-7; 14 nucleotides align to TRBD2. This CDR3 has 16 residues. The germline V gene encodes CDR1 MNHEY and CDR2 SMNVEV (reference sequence). V lost 6 bases, J lost 4 bases, and 8 bases stayed unmatched. CDR3 residues: CASRPGLAGGGYEQYF. CDR3 DNA sequence: TGTGCCAGCAGACCCGGACTAGCGGGAGGAGGGTACGAGCAGTACTTC.

The chain is built from TRBV2 and TRBJ1-5; D ambiguous. V shed 6 bases and J shed 4 bases, with 19 bases lying between them. The CDR3 is 16 amino acids. The germline V gene has CDR1 SNHLY and CDR2 FYNNEI. CDR3 sequence (DNA): TGTGCCAGCAGAGAGGCTACCGGGAACCAAAATCAGCCCCAGCATTTT. Amino acids: CASREATGNQNQPQHF.

The J gene is TRBJ2-1, the V gene TRBV5-1; 9 bases align to TRBD1. The V gene's germline CDR1 is SGHRS and CDR2 YFSETQ. After removal of 3 bases from V and 8 bases from J, the junction contained 9 bases not matched to a gene. The CDR3 consists of 15 residues. CDR3 residues: CASSSKDRGSYEQFF. As DNA, the CDR3 is TGCGCCAGCAGCTCCAAGGACAGGGGATCATATGAGCAGTTCTTC.

The genes are TRBV6-2 or TRBV6-3 and TRBJ2-7; 10 bases fit TRBD2. Trimming removed 6 bases from V and 3 bases from J; junction bases left unmatched: 14. The CDR3 runs to 17 residues. Germline CDR1 MNHEY, CDR2 SVGEGT. CDR3: CASRERTSGNSSYEQYV. The CDR3 bases are TGTGCCAGCAGGGAACGGACTAGCGGAAACTCAAGCTACGAGCAGTACGTC.

In its sample, this clonotype was seen many times. The chain is built from TRBV7-6 and TRBJ2-7; 8 bases are a match to TRBD2. Germline V gene lookup returns CDR1 SGHVS and CDR2 FNYEAQ. The CDR3 spans 12 residues. J gave up 3 bases and V 5 bases, and 0 bases lay outside the gene matches. The chain's CDR3 is CASSGTSYEQYF. DNA for the CDR3: TGTGCCAGCAGCGGGACTAGCTACGAGCAGTACTTC. Full variable domain (outside the CDR3, taken from reference TRBV7-6 and TRBJ2-7): GAGVSQSPRYKVTKRGQDVALRCDPISGHVSLYWYRQALGQGPEFLTYFNYEAQQDKSGLPNDRFSAERPEGSISTLTIQRTEQRDSAMYRCASSGTSYEQYFGPGTRLTVT.

The chain uses TRBV6-2 or TRBV6-3 and TRBJ1-1, with 11 bases aligning to TRBD1. This CDR3 has 15 residues. V lost 4 bases and J lost 5; bases outside the gene matches: 6. CDR1 MNHEY and CDR2 SVGEGT come from the germline V gene. CDR3 region: CASSSEDRGRTEAFF. The DNA of the CDR3 is TGTGCCAGCAGTTCGGAGGACAGGGGGCGTACTGAAGCTTTCTTT.

This clonotype was counted between two and nine times. The genes are TRBV12-3 or TRBV12-4 and TRBJ2-2; D is uncertain. The CDR3 consists of 13 residues. The V gene lost 7 bases and the J gene lost 3 bases, with 9 bases spanning the gap. CDR3 bases: TGTGCCAGCATAAGTCGCGACACCGGGGAGCTGTTTTTT. Residues: CASISRDTGELFF.

V usage is TRBV6-4 and J usage is TRBJ2-6; possibly TRBD2 for D (6 bases). The CDR3 has 19 amino acids. V was shortened by 2 bases and J by 1 base, with 18 bases between the two germline ends. In germline, CDR1 is MRHNA, CDR2 SNTAGT. The CDR3 nucleotides are TGTGCCAGCAGTGACACCGGACTAAGCGTTTGGTCTGGGGCCAACGTCCTGACTTTC. Its translation: CASSDTGLSVWSGANVLTF.

This chain links TRBV7-9 with TRBJ2-3, with a weak D call TRBD2 (6 bases). In germline, CDR1 is SEHNR, CDR2 FQNEAQ (reference sequence). V was cut by 0 bases and J by 0 bases, with 10 bases left in between. This CDR3 contains 16 residues. The CDR3 bases are TGTGCCAGCAGCTTAGCAGCGCTAGCGAGCACAGATACGCAGTATTTT. This translates into CASSLAALASTDTQYF.

The chain has TRBV2 and TRBJ2-7; TRBD2 agrees at 7 bases. The CDR3 spans 14 residues. Germline trimming cut 8 bases from V and 0 bases from J; bases unmatched to any gene: 7. Germline CDR1 and CDR2: SNHLY and FYNNEI. CDR3 sequence: CASGEAGNSYEQYF. CDR3 bases: TGTGCCAGCGGGGAAGCGGGGAACTCCTACGAGCAGTACTTC.